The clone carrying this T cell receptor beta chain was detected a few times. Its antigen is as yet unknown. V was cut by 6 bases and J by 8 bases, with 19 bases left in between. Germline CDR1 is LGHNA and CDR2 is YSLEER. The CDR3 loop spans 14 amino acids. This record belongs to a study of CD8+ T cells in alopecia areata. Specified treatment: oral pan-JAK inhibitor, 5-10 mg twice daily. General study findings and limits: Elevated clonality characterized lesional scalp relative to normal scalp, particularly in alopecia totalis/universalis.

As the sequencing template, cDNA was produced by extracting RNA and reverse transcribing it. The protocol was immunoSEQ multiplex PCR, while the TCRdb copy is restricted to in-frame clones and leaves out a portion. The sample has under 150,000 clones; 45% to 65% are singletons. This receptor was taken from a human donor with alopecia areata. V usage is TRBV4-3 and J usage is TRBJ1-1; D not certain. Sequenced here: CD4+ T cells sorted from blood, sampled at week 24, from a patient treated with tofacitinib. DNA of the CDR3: TGCGCCAGCAGAAACTACGAACGGGCCGGAGAAGCTTTCTTT. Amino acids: CASRNYERAGEAFF.